The 5 T cell receptor beta chains below come from one sample, sequenced in a study of T cell responses to AZD1222 COVID-19 vaccine. The repertoire was sequenced with immunoSEQ multiplex PCR; TCRdb's copy has only in-frame clones and lacks some. The sample carries some 150,000 clones, 91% recorded once. Here the sequenced sample was peripheral blood, taken on day 0 of AZD1222 vaccination. These receptors all stem from an adult in good health.

This clone is medium-sized by share. The J gene is TRBJ1-2, the V gene TRBV10-3; the D gene is possibly TRBD1 (5 bases). In germline, CDR1 is ENHRY, CDR2 SYGVKD. This CDR3 is 15 amino acids long. Trimming took 4 bases from V and 4 from J, leaving 16 bases between them. The CDR3 DNA reads as TGTGCCATCAGTGGGGGGGGAGTCAGTCTCTATGGCTACACCTTC. This translates into CAISGGGVSLYGYTF.

The table lists this clone with a few counts. The chain joins TRBV20-1 to TRBJ2-2; 12 bases are shared with TRBD1. J was trimmed by 7 bases and V by 3 bases; bases with no gene match: 9. CDR3 length: 16 amino acids. Germline V CDR1 and CDR2: DFQATT, SNEGSKA (reference sequence). CDR3 DNA: TGCAGTGCTAGTGCCCCGGGACAGGGGGCAATCGGGGAGCTGTTTTTT. It translates to CSASAPGQGAIGELFF.

This clone has just one count. The chain has TRBV29-1 and TRBJ2-1; D ambiguous. V gave up 1 base and J gave up 4 bases, with 8 bases separating them. Germline CDR1 and CDR2: SQVTM and ANQGSEA. There are 13 residues in the CDR3. The CDR3, as DNA: TGCAGCGTTGAAGTGATTCAGTACAATGAGCAGTTCTTC. Translating gives CSVEVIQYNEQFF.

The CDR3 region has the DNA TGTGCCAGCAGCTTAAAGGGGAGAAATCAGCCCCAGCATTTT. As protein: CASSLKGRNQPQHF. This rearrangement joins TRBV6-5 to TRBJ1-5; the D gene is possibly TRBD1 (5 bases). The germline CDR1 and CDR2 sequences are MNHEY and SVGAGI. The CDR3 contains 14 residues. The germline V and J ends were trimmed by 6 bases and 4 bases, with 13 bases remaining between them.

The V and J genes are TRBV27 and TRBJ1-5; no definite D call. The germline CDR1 and CDR2 sequences are MNHEY and SMNVEV (reference sequence). The V end lost 7 bases, the J end lost 0 bases, and 10 bases lay between the germline ends. The CDR3 is 14 amino acids. The CDR3 is CASNQRYSNQPQHF. In nucleotides, the CDR3 is TGTGCCAGCAACCAGAGATATAGCAATCAGCCCCAGCATTTT.